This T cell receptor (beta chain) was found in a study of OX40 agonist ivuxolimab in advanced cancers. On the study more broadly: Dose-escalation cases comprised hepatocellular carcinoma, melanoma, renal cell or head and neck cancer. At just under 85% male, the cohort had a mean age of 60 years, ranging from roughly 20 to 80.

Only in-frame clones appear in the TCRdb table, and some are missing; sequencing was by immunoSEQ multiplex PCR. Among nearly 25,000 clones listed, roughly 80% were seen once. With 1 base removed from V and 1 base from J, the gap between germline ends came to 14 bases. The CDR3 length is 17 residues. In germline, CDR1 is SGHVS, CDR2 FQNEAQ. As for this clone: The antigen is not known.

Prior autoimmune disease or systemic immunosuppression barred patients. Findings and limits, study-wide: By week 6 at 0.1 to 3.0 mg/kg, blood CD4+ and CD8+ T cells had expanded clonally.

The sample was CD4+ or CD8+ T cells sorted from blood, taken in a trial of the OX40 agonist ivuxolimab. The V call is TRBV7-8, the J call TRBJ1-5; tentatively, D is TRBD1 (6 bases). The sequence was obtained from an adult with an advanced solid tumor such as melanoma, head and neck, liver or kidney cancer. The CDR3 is CASSLGSWGLSNQPQHF. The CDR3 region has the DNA TGTGCCAGCAGCTTAGGTTCTTGGGGGCTGAGCAATCAGCCCCAGCATTTT.